This T cell receptor beta chain was observed in a study of T cell clones after liver transplantation. This CDR3 is 16 amino acids long. Trimming removed 3 bases at V and 5 bases at J, with 18 bases between. The germline CDR1 and CDR2 sequences are MGHRA and YSYEKL. Clones were sequenced by immunoSEQ multiplex PCR, and TCRdb holds only the in-frame ones, with some missing. The repertoire includes some 50,000 clones, approximately 77% of them detected once, and 8% to 10% sits in the top ten. This TCR was recovered from a human patient who received a liver transplant. Some T cells may have come from the graft donor. Sequenced material: CD4+ T cells from blood, taken at the 22-month timepoint. This chain connects TRBV4-1 to TRBJ2-3, with D perhaps TRBD2 (7 bases). CDR3 nucleotides: TGCGCCAGCAGCCACCCCGACGGGGGGCGGGGAGATACGCAGTATTTT. Translation gives CASSHPDGGRGDTQYF.